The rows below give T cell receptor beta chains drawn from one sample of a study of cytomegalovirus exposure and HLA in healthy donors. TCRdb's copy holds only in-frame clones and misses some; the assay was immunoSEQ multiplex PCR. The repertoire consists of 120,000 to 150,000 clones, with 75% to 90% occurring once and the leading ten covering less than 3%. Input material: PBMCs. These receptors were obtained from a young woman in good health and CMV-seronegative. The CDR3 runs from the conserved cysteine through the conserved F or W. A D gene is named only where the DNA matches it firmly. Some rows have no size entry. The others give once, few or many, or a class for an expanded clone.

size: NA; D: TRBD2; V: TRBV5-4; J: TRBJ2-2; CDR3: CASSPSLAGATGELFF; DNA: TGTGCCAGCAGCCCCTCGCTAGCGGGGGCCACCGGGGAGCTGTTTTTT
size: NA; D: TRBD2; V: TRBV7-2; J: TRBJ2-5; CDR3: CASSLGLAEETQYF; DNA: TGTGCCAGCAGCTTGGGGCTAGCGGAAGAGACCCAGTACTTC
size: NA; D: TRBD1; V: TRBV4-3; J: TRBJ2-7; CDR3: CASSQGTGASYEQYF; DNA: TGCGCCAGCAGCCAAGGGACAGGGGCTTCCTACGAGCAGTACTTC
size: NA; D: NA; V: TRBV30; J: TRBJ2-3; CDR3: CAWSLTDTQYF; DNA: TGTGCCTGGAGTTTAACAGATACGCAGTATTTT
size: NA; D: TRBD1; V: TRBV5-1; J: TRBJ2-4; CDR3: CASSKGQGGNIQYF; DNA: TGCGCCAGCAGCAAGGGACAGGGAGGAAACATTCAGTACTTC
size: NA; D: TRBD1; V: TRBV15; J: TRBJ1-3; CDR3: CATSRATGGIAGNTIYF; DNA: TGTGCCACCAGCAGGGCTACAGGGGGTATAGCTGGAAACACCATATATTTT
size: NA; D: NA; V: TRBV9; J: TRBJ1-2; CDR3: CASSVAGGARGYTF; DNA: TGTGCCAGCAGCGTAGCTGGCGGGGCGCGAGGCTACACCTTC
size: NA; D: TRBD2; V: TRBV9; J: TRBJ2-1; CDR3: CASSPQLGLAGAHEQFF; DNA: TGTGCCAGCAGCCCACAATTGGGACTAGCGGGGGCACATGAGCAGTTCTTC
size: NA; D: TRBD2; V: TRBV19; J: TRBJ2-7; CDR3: CASSIGSGTSYEQYF; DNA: TGTGCCAGTAGTATTGGTAGCGGGACCTCCTACGAGCAGTACTTC
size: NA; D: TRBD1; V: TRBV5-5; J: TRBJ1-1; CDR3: CASSLAPREARGAFF; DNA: TGTGCCAGCAGCTTGGCCCCCAGAGAGGCCAGGGGGGCTTTCTTT
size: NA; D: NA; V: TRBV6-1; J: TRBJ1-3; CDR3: CASSAAGTNTIYF; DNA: TGTGCCAGCAGTGCCGCGGGGACAAACACCATATATTTT
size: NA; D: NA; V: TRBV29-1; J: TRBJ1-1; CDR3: CSVGALGGGTEAFF; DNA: TGCAGCGTTGGAGCTTTAGGGGGGGGCACTGAAGCTTTCTTT
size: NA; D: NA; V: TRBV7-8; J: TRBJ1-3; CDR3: CASSLASVLSGNTIYF; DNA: TGTGCCAGCAGCTTAGCGTCGGTCCTCTCTGGAAACACCATATATTTT
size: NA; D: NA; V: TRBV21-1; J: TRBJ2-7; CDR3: CASSGGQGVPYEQYF; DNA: TGTGCCAGCAGCGGGGGACAGGGTGTCCCCTACGAGCAGTACTTC
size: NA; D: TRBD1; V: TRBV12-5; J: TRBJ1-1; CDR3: CASGFGTGVRNTEAFF; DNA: TGTGCTAGTGGTTTCGGGACAGGGGTAAGGAACACTGAAGCTTTCTTT
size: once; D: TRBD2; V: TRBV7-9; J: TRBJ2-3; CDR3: CASSSGLAGMADTQYF; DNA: TGTGCCAGCAGCTCAGGACTAGCGGGGATGGCAGATACGCAGTATTTT
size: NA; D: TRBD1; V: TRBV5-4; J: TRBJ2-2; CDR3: CASSLPGQGETGELFF; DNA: TGTGCCAGCAGCTTACCGGGACAGGGGGAAACCGGGGAGCTGTTTTTT
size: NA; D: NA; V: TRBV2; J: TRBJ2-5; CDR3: CASSGSRRETQYF; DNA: TGTGCCAGCAGTGGGTCTAGGCGAGAGACCCAGTACTTC
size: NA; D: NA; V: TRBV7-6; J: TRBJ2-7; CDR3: CASSSRDTHEQYF; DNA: TGTGCCAGCAGCTCCCGGGACACCCACGAGCAGTACTTC
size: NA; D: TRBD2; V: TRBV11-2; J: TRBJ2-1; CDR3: CASSITSGNHNEQFF; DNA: TGTGCCAGCAGCATAACTAGCGGGAACCACAATGAGCAGTTCTTC
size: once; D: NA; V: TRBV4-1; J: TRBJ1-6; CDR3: CASSQGELDNSPLHF; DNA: TGCGCCAGCAGCCAAGGAGAGCTGGATAATTCACCCCTCCACTTT
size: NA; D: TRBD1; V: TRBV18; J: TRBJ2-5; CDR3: CASSSDRGQETQYF; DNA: TGTGCCAGCTCATCCGACAGGGGCCAAGAGACCCAGTACTTC
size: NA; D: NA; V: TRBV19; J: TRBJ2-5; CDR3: CASSGGTVQETQYF; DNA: TGTGCCAGTAGTGGAGGGACAGTCCAAGAGACCCAGTACTTC
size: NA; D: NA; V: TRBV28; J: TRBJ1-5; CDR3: CASSLGGSAQPQHF; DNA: TGTGCCAGCAGTTTAGGGGGGTCCGCTCAGCCCCAGCATTTT
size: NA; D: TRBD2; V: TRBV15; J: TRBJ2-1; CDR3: CATSRPLAGGYNEQFF; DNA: TGTGCCACCAGCAGACCGCTAGCGGGGGGCTACAATGAGCAGTTCTTC
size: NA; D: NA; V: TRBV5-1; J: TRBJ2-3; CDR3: CASSTERTDTQYF; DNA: TGCGCCAGCAGCACGGAGCGCACAGATACGCAGTATTTT
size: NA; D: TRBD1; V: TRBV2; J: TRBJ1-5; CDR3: CASQEQGQGAAEPQHF; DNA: TGTGCCAGCCAAGAACAAGGACAGGGGGCTGCAGAGCCCCAGCATTTT
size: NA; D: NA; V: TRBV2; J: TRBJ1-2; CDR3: CASIRQVANYGYTF; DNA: TGTGCCAGCATCCGACAGGTTGCTAACTATGGCTACACCTTC
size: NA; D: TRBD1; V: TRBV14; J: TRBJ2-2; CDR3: CASSQRKGADTGELFF; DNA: TGTGCCAGCAGCCAAAGGAAGGGGGCCGACACCGGGGAGCTGTTTTTT
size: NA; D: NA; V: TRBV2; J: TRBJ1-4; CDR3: CASSPRRGWTNEKLFF; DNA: TGTGCCAGCAGTCCCCGCAGGGGCTGGACTAATGAAAAACTGTTTTTT
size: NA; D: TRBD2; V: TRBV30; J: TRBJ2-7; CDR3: CAWNPYPGGRYEEQYF; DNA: TGTGCCTGGAACCCATATCCGGGAGGGAGATACGAGGAGCAGTACTTC
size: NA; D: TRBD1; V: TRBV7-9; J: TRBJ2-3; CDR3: CASSYQGDRDGNTQYF; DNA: TGTGCCAGCAGCTACCAGGGGGACAGGGATGGGAATACGCAGTATTTT
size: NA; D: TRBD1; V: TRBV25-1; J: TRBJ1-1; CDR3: CASSLQGRNTEAFF; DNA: TGTGCCAGCAGTCTACAGGGGCGGAACACTGAAGCTTTCTTT
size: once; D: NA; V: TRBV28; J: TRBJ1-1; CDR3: CASSPESGVRTEAFF; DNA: TGTGCCAGCAGTCCCGAATCGGGTGTAAGGACTGAAGCTTTCTTT
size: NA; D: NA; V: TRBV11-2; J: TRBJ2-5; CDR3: CASSSGHAETQYF; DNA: TGTGCCAGCAGCTCAGGCCACGCCGAGACCCAGTACTTC
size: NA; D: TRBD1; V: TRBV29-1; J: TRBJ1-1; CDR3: CSVDGRGQDEAFF; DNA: TGCAGCGTTGACGGGAGGGGGCAGGATGAAGCTTTCTTT
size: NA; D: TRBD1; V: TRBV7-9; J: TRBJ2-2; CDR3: CASSTHPGTANTGELFF; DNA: TGTGCCAGCAGCACGCACCCCGGGACAGCGAACACCGGGGAGCTGTTTTTT
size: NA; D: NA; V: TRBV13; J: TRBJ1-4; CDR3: CASSLQYGKLFF; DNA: TGTGCCAGCAGCTTACAGTATGGAAAACTGTTTTTT
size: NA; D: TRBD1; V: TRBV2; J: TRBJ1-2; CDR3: CASTADRVICGYTF; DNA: TGTGCCAGCACTGCGGACAGGGTGATCTGTGGCTACACCTTC
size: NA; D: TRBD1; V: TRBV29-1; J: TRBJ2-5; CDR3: CSVAGTGGETQYF; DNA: TGCAGCGTCGCCGGGACAGGGGGAGAGACCCAGTACTTC
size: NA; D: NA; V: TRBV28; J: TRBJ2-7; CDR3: CASSLSAGDTKQYF; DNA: TGTGCCAGCAGTTTATCGGCAGGGGATACGAAGCAGTACTTC
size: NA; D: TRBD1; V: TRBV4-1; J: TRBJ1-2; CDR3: CASSHTGTGVNYGYTF; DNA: TGCGCCAGCAGCCACACTGGGACAGGGGTTAACTATGGCTACACCTTC
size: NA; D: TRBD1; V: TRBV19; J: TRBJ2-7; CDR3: CASSLGTGTGALYEQYF; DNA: TGTGCCAGTAGTCTAGGTACCGGGACAGGGGCCCTCTACGAGCAGTACTTC
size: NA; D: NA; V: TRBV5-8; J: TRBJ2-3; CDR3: CASSLGAPNTQYF; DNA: TGTGCCAGCAGCTTGGGGGCGCCGAATACGCAGTATTTT
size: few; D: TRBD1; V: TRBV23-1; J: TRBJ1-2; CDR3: CASSHLDRVAGYTF; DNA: TGCGCCAGCAGTCACCTGGACAGGGTGGCTGGCTACACCTTC
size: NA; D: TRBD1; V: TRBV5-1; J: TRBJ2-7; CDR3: CASSGTGAYEQYF; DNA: TGCGCCAGCAGCGGGACAGGAGCCTACGAGCAGTACTTC
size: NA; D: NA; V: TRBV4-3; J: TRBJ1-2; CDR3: CASSQAPRGIYGYTF; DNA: TGCGCCAGCAGCCAGGCCCCGAGGGGGATCTATGGCTACACCTTC
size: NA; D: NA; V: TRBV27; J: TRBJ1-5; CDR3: CASSLSGATSNQPQHF; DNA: TGTGCCAGCAGTTTATCAGGGGCTACGAGCAATCAGCCCCAGCATTTT
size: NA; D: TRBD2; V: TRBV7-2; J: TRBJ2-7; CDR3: CASTRGGRPTYEQYF; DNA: TGTGCCAGCACCCGCGGGGGACGACCGACCTACGAGCAGTACTTC
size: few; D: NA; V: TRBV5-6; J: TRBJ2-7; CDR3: CASSPGQTYYEQYF; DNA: TGTGCCAGCAGCCCAGGACAGACATACTACGAGCAGTACTTC